The rows below give T cell receptor beta chains drawn from one sample of a study of shared clonotypes between healthy human individuals. Using immunoSEQ multiplex PCR, the repertoire was profiled, and TCRdb retains in-frame clones only, with some absent. The sample consists of approximately 2.5 million clones, more than 85% of them appearing once. Material for sequencing was naive CD4+ T cells from PBMCs. These receptors all come from a man younger than 35 in good health. Some clones in this sample may be carry-over from other donors' samples. Both conserved end residues are trimmed from each CDR3.

j_gene | v_gene | CDR3aa
TRBJ2-7 | TRBV15 | ATSRPGLLSYEQY
TRBJ1-5 | TRBV28 | ASSPGFLQPQH
TRBJ1-1 | TRBV6-5 | ASSYGQNTEAF
TRBJ1-4 | TRBV19 | ASRGANEKLF
TRBJ2-7 | TRBV27 | ASSLKPLTLAGPYEQY
TRBJ2-5 | TRBV5-6 | ASTGTGEETQY
TRBJ2-3 | TRBV27 | ASSVGQGSSDTQY
TRBJ2-5 | TRBV28 | ASRRRFGGQETQY
TRBJ2-5 | TRBV2 | ASGGDGRETQY
TRBJ1-2 | TRBV27 | ASSPSNYGYT
TRBJ2-1 | TRBV4-1 | ASSQVWYNEQF
TRBJ2-3 | TRBV4-3 | ASSPQAADSDTQY
TRBJ2-5 | TRBV6-1 | ASSEPPHSRETQY
TRBJ2-3 | TRBV6-6 | ASSYWGQGARDTQY
TRBJ1-1 | TRBV28 | ASSFLGEENTEAF
TRBJ2-7 | TRBV5-1 | ASSLSGTSYEQY
TRBJ1-5 | TRBV2 | ASSEAGGFGNQPQH
TRBJ2-5 | TRBV7-7 | ASSLSGQGETQY
TRBJ2-3 | TRBV5-1 | ASSLDRSWADTQY
TRBJ2-2 | TRBV6-5 | ASRGDTGELF
TRBJ2-3 | TRBV5-1 | ASSPGISSTDTQY
TRBJ2-7 | TRBV19 | ASKSSPGGIYEQY
TRBJ2-3 | TRBV5-6 | ASSPGFTDTQY
TRBJ2-3 | TRBV5-1 | ASSLGLGPDTQY
TRBJ2-1 | TRBV5-1 | ASSLLTGGNEQF
TRBJ1-6 | TRBV6-6 | ASTPAGTGHSPLH
TRBJ2-4 | TRBV5-1 | ASSTGPVAKNIQY
TRBJ2-5 | TRBV29-1 | SVFGSGREETQY
TRBJ2-3 | TRBV2 | ASSAEGGLSTDTQY
TRBJ2-3 | TRBV29-1 | SVRLSSTDTQY
TRBJ2-2 | TRBV7-2 | ASTATGELF
TRBJ1-2 | TRBV20-1 | SAPQGGYT
TRBJ1-4 | TRBV5-1 | ASSLQAGLGEKLF
TRBJ1-1 | TRBV6-5 | ASNRNPITEAF
TRBJ2-5 | TRBV9 | ASNARAGRQETQY